This passage covers 9 T cell receptor beta chains from one sample sequenced in a study of blood T cell repertoires in COVID-19. Profiled with immunoSEQ multiplex PCR; TCRdb holds only in-frame clones, not every one. The sample shows a few hundred thousand clones, 85% to 90% of them seen only once. Sequenced material: PBMCs or T cells enriched from blood (not recorded which). The origin of the receptors is a woman under 30 in a cohort exposed to, infected with or recovered from COVID-19 (not recorded which).

This clone was detected only once. The V and J genes are TRBV7-9 and TRBJ1-1; a possible D gene is TRBD1 (5 bases). Germline V gene sequence: CDR1 SEHNR, CDR2 FQNEAQ (reference sequence). Trimming shortened V by 1 base and J by 8 bases, and 11 bases separated the two germline ends. The CDR3 has 13 residues. CDR3 loop: CASSLGQGYEAFF. The CDR3 bases are TGTGCCAGCAGCTTAGGGCAGGGCTACGAAGCTTTCTTT.

V gene TRBV2 combines with J gene TRBJ1-1; 10 bases match TRBD1. This CDR3 region has 14 residues. J lost 3 bases, V lost 6 bases, and 4 bases had no gene match. Germline values: CDR1 SNHLY, CDR2 FYNNEI. The CDR3 coding sequence is TGTGCCAGCAGGGTTGGACAGGGGGACACTGAAGCTTTCTTT. Its translation is CASRVGQGDTEAFF.

DNA of the CDR3: TGTGCCAGCAGTGAGGGCAGGGAAGCTTTCTTT. It translates to CASSEGREAFF. The V and J genes are TRBV6-1 and TRBJ1-1; D remains ambiguous. V gave up 3 bases and J gave up 8 bases, with 7 bases separating them. The CDR3 consists of 11 residues. CDR1 and CDR2 (germline): MNHNS, SASEGT.

This clone was recorded once. The gene calls are TRBV3-1 (or the pseudogene TRBV3-2) and TRBJ1-5; TRBD1 agrees at 9 bases. With V trimmed by 4 bases and J by 7 bases, 5 bases remained unmatched. The CDR3 is 14 residues long. Per the germline V gene, CDR1 is LGHDT and CDR2 is YNNKEL (reference sequence). In DNA, the CDR3 is TGTGCCAGCAGCCCACAGGGGGCCAGGCAGCCCCAGCATTTT. This gives the protein CASSPQGARQPQHF.

A single count supports this clone. This chain connects TRBV5-1 to TRBJ1-2; TRBD1 might be the D (6 bases). Between the trimmed V and J ends, which lost 2 bases and 2 bases, there was a span of 13 bases. In germline, CDR1 is SGHRS, CDR2 YFSETQ. The CDR3 is 15 amino acids. The CDR3 loop reads CASSLGGTVNYGYTF. The DNA for the CDR3 is TGCGCCAGCAGCTTAGGGGGAACGGTGAACTATGGCTACACCTTC.

The chain uses TRBV5-1 and TRBJ2-1; 9 bases align to TRBD1. The trim removed 4 bases at V and 8 bases at J, leaving 7 bases unmatched. Germline V gene data show CDR1 as SGHRS and CDR2 as YFSETQ. CDR3 length equals 14 residues. CDR3 nucleotides: TGCGCCAGCAGCCTCCGACAGGGGGGGGATGAGCAGTTCTTC. Translated, it gives CASSLRQGGDEQFF.

V is TRBV2 and J is TRBJ1-1; D gene ambiguous. V dropped 6 bases and J dropped 1 base, with 12 bases sitting between them. Per germline, CDR1 SNHLY and CDR2 FYNNEI. The CDR3 is made up of 14 amino acids. DNA for the CDR3: TGTGCCAGCAGAGCGGGCCTAGGGAACACTGAAGCTTTCTTT. Protein: CASRAGLGNTEAFF.

V is TRBV29-1 and J is TRBJ1-1, with a tentative D call TRBD1 (6 bases). There are 14 residues in the CDR3. With 7 bases removed from V and 0 bases from J, the gap between germline ends came to 15 bases. CDR1 and CDR2 from the germline V gene are SQVTM and ANQGSEA. Here the CDR3 DNA reads TGCAGCGCCACCGGGACAAACATGAACACTGAAGCTTTCTTT. Its translation is CSATGTNMNTEAFF.

The sample holds one count of this clone. The chain recombines TRBV4-1 with TRBJ1-4; 7 bases are a match to TRBD1. Germline V CDR1 and CDR2: MGHRA, YSYEKL. This CDR3 is 16 amino acids long. V gave up 0 bases and J gave up 7 bases; unmatched junction bases: 8. The CDR3 bases are TGCGCCAGCAGCCAAGAGGGGACAGTCGGCGTTGAAAAACTGTTTTTT. Encoded protein: CASSQEGTVGVEKLFF.